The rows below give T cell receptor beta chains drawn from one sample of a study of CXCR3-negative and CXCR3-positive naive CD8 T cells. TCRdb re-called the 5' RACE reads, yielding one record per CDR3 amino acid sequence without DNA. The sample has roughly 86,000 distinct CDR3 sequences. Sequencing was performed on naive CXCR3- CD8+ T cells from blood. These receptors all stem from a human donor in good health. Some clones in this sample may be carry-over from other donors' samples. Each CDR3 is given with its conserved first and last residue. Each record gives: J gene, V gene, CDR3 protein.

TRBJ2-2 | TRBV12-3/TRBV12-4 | CASSFGGDGVGELFF
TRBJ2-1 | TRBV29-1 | CSALLPSGGNEQFF
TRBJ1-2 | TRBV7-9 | CASSLGSTGAYGYTF
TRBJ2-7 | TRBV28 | CASSFGEIEEQYF
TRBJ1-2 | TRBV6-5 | CASSYSKGWVGGYTF
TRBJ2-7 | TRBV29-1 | CSVRTGSNYEQYF
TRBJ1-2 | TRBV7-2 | CASSSRGFYGYTF
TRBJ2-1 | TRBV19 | CASSTSYAVEQFF
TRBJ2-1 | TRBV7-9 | CASSKSGQGINEQFF
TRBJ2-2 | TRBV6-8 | CASSYSRDRGGELFF
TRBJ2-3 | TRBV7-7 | CASSLSPSFTDTQYF
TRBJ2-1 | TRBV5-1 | CASSLDDYSVEQFF
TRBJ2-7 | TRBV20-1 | CSARGGLAGSSYEQYF
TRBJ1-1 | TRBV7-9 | CASSSTDTPPITTEAFF
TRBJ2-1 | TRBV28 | CASSWGGSPLSSYNEQFF
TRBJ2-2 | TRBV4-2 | CASSHPTQGSGELFF
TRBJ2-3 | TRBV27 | CASSLLQGDTQYF
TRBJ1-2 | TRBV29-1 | CSVDSSETGDYGYTF
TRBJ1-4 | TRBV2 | CASTRWSPKNEKLFF
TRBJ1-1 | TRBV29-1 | CSVEEGGNTEAFF
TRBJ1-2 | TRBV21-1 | CASSNCPPGWDRTF
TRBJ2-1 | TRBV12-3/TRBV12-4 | CASSFFLKQSYNEQFF
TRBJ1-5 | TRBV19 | CASSSGADAQPQHF
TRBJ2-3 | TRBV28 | CASSLGVSWDTQYF
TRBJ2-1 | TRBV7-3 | CASSPFGGGSNEQFF
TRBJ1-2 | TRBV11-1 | CASSLPGDRVNGYTF
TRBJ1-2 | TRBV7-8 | CASSPLAGGYTF
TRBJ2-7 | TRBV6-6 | CASSSVEDYEQYF
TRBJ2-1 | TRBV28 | CASSFGLDNEQFF
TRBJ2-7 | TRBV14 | CASSHRDRGIGGSYF
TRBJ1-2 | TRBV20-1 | CSARDTAQISYGYTF
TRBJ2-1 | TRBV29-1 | CSVESGLWEQFF
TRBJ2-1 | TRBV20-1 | CSASGRGYNEQFF
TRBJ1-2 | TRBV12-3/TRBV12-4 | CASSLASDGYTF
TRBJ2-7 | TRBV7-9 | CASSSPTRDEQYF
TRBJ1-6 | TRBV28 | CASGLWTNNSPLHF
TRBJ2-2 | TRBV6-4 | CASSDGGNTGELFF
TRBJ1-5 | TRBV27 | CASSIDRDNQPQHF